The clone carrying this TCR beta chain was seen repeatedly, ten times or more. Its target is not known. The sample is drawn from a study of CD8+CD57+ T cells in acquired aplastic anemia. Study-wide points: Sharing between patients and controls was observed for twenty-nine CD8+ CDR3 sequences.

The patients chosen for sequencing had shown expansion of CD8+CD57+ cells (detected by flow cytometry). The length of the CDR3 is 15 residues. Trimming removed 2 bases from V and 5 bases from J, with 10 bases in between. The V gene's germline CDR1 is MNHEY and CDR2 SVGAGI. TCR beta VDJ and CDR3 profiling used genomic DNA as template. TCRdb recomputed calls from the reads with MiXCR, one row per CDR3 protein. The table lists about 40,000 distinct CDR3 sequences, approximately 63% of them singletons. The rearrangement links TRBV6-5 to TRBJ1-6; no definite D call. This TCR derives from a human donor with aplastic anemia. Source material: sorted CD4+, CD8+, or CD8+CD57+ T cells (not recorded which) from PBMCs. The CDR3 DNA follows: TGTGCCAGCAGTTACGGGGTGGAGAATAATTCACCCCTCCACTTT. Translating gives CASSYGVENNSPLHF.